This entry is about one T cell receptor (beta chain). No antigen is known for it. These data come from a study of CXCR3-negative and CXCR3-positive naive CD8 T cells. This CDR3 is built from 21 residues. Looked up from germline, CDR1 is SGHVS and CDR2 is FQNEAQ. 5' RACE that incorporated UMI labels was used to prepare the TRB cDNA libraries. Following a re-call of the 5' RACE reads, TCRdb has one entry per CDR3 protein and lacks DNA. This repertoire includes about 120,000 distinct CDR3 sequences. Study findings and constraints: In CXCR3-positive naive cells, the TRB CDR3s were more hydrophobic than in CXCR3-negative naive cells. Within a donor, both naive subsets shared TRBV-TRBJ usage, unlike memory cells. Comparably high diversity was seen in both naive subsets, and much lower diversity in memory CD8+ cells.

Triplicates of a few hundred thousand cells were sorted from each CD8+ T cell subset. The rearrangement uses TRBV7-8 and TRBJ2-3; as DNA is missing, the TRBD2 call by TCRdb cannot be tested. Sequenced material: naive CXCR3- CD8+ T cells from blood. Stated subset: CD45RO-CCR7+CD27+CD95- naive CD8+ T cells lacking CXCR3 (TNR3-). The sequence was collected from a human donor in good health. Some clones in this sample may be carry-over from other donors' samples. The chain's CDR3 is CASSPYPGLAGLHHGTDTLYF. Drawing the rest from reference TRBV7-8 and TRBJ2-3, the complete variable domain is GAGVSQSPRYKVAKRGQDVALRCDPISGHVSLFWYQQALGQGPEFLTYFQNEAQLDKSGLPSDRFFAERPEGSVSTLKIQRTQQEDSAVYLCASSPYPGLAGLHHGTDTLYFGPGTRLTVL.